Listed below are T cell receptor beta chains from one sample, sequenced in a study of neurological immune-mediated disorders. One entry per CDR3 protein, called by TCRdb with MiXCR from the 5' RACE reads. The table shows 30,000 to 45,000 distinct CDR3 sequences, with around a tenth occurring only once. The sample was CD4+ T cells from blood. These receptors all come from a woman in her thirties with HTLV-1-associated myelopathy (HAM/TSP). Both conserved end residues are part of each CDR3. A D gene is named only where the DNA matches it firmly. Some rows have no size entry. The others give once, few or many, or a class for an expanded clone.

j_call d_call clone_size v_call cdr3_nt cdr3_aa
TRBJ2-2 . many TRBV5-1 TGCGCCAGCATACCCGGGACACAGAACACCGGGGAGCTGTTTTTT CASIPGTQNTGELFF
TRBJ1-2 . many TRBV29-1 TGCAGCGTTGAAGACGGATCAGGTTCCACCATCTTTAACTATGGCTACACCTTC CSVEDGSGSTIFNYGYTF
TRBJ1-2 TRBD1 many TRBV6-1 TGTGCCAGCAACCCAGACAGGGTAGCTAACTATGGCTACACCTTC CASNPDRVANYGYTF
TRBJ1-4 . many TRBV12-3/TRBV12-4 TGTGCCAGCAGTTTTATGGGACGTCTGTTTTTT CASSFMGRLFF
TRBJ2-1 TRBD1 . TRBV12-3/TRBV12-4 TGTGCCAGCAGCTCGGACAGGAAGGGGGCGGTCGATGAGCAGTTCTTC CASSSDRKGAVDEQFF
TRBJ1-1 . many TRBV3-1 TGTGCCAGCAGCCACGGGTCTTACACTGAAGCTTTCTTT CASSHGSYTEAFF
TRBJ1-3 . many TRBV5-1 TGCGCCAGCAGCTTGGGCGATGGAAACACCATATATTTT CASSLGDGNTIYF
TRBJ1-1 TRBD1 many TRBV19 TGTGCCAGTATCAGAGGGGGCTTTGGCACTGAAGCTTTCTTT CASIRGGFGTEAFF
TRBJ1-4 . once TRBV19 TGTGCCAGTAGACGCCGGGACGGAGCCCCTGAAAAACTGTTTTTT CASRRRDGAPEKLFF
TRBJ2-1 . many TRBV5-1 TGCGCCAGCAGCTTGAGTCCCGTCCCCCTCTACGATGAGCAGTTCTTC CASSLSPVPLYDEQFF
TRBJ1-1 . many TRBV3-1 TGTGCCAGCAGCCTCAGGGAGGCCGAAGCTTTCTTT CASSLREAEAFF
TRBJ1-2 TRBD1 few TRBV30 TGTGCCTGGAGCGGGAGAGGACAGGGGGCTGGCTACACCTTC CAWSGRGQGAGYTF
TRBJ2-2 . many TRBV7-2 TGTGCCAGCAGGGCGGGGGCCACCGGGGAGCTGTTTTTT CASRAGATGELFF
TRBJ1-2 . few TRBV18 TGTGCCAGCTCACCTTTTTCGACAGAATATGGCTACACCTTC CASSPFSTEYGYTF
TRBJ2-6 . many TRBV7-9 TGTGCCAGCAGCTTAGTTCGTTTAGGCGCTGGGGCCAACGTCCTGACTTTC CASSLVRLGAGANVLTF
TRBJ1-1 . . TRBV7-2 TGTGCCAGCAGCGTACAGCTTGAAGCTTTCTTT CASSVQLEAFF
TRBJ1-3 TRBD1 few TRBV6-1 TGTGCCAGCAGCTCTGACAGGGCAGCGTCTGGAAACACCATATATTTT CASSSDRAASGNTIYF
TRBJ2-5 . many TRBV6-1 TGTGCCAGCAGTGAGGACTTAATCCAAGAGACCCAGTACTTC CASSEDLIQETQYF
TRBJ1-2 TRBD1 many TRBV5-6 TGTGCCAGCAGCCGGGGACAGGGCTACTATGGCTACACCTTC CASSRGQGYYGYTF
TRBJ2-5 TRBD1 many TRBV5-6 TGTGCCAGCAGCGACAGGGGGAGAAGGGAGACCCAGTACTTC CASSDRGRRETQYF
TRBJ2-1 . . TRBV4-2 TGTGCCAGCAACCAAAATCCCGCTGGCCCCTTTACGGGCAGCTATGAGCAGTTCTTC CASNQNPAGPFTGSYEQFF
TRBJ2-1 . many TRBV27 TGTGCCAGCAGGGGGGTATTGCGGAATGAGCAGTTCTTC CASRGVLRNEQFF
TRBJ1-1 . medium-sized TRBV20-1 TGCAGTGCTAGGGACGAGCACCTGGCGGCGGGGAACACTGAAGCTTTCTTT CSARDEHLAAGNTEAFF
TRBJ1-2 . many TRBV7-9 TGTGCCAGCAGCCCGGGACCGAACTATGGCTACACCTTC CASSPGPNYGYTF
TRBJ1-1 . many TRBV6-5 TGTGCCAGCAGTTACTCCACCAATGAGTGGGGGAACACTGAAGCTTTCTTT CASSYSTNEWGNTEAFF
TRBJ1-5 . many TRBV20-1 TGCAGTGCTAGGCTTACAGGCCCGAATCAGCCCCAGCATTTT CSARLTGPNQPQHF
TRBJ1-1 TRBD1 many TRBV5-1 TGCGCCAGCAGTCACCGTACAGGGGAGAACACTGAAGCTTTCTTT CASSHRTGENTEAFF
TRBJ1-4 . many TRBV7-8 TGTGCCAGCAGCTTAGGTTGGGGTATTCGGGAAAAACTGTTTTTT CASSLGWGIREKLFF
TRBJ2-3 . many TRBV5-1 TGCGCCAGCAGCTTGGGGGATACGCAGTATTTT CASSLGDTQYF
TRBJ2-5 TRBD2 . TRBV20-1 TGCAGTGCTAGGGCCAGTAGCGGGTCCCTCCAAGAGACCCAGTACTTC CSARASSGSLQETQYF
TRBJ1-2 . many TRBV10-3 TGTGCCATCAGTGAGTTCCCACAGGGCCACTATGGCTACACCTTC CAISEFPQGHYGYTF
TRBJ2-5 . medium-sized TRBV20-1 TGCAGTGCTAGAGATGATCGCGAGCAGACCCAGTACTTC CSARDDREQTQYF
TRBJ1-3 . many TRBV20-1 TGCAGTGCTATACTTGGAAACACCATATATTTT CSAILGNTIYF
TRBJ2-6 TRBD1 many TRBV5-6 TGTGCCAGCTTAGATACCAGACAGGGGGCGCGATCTGGGGCCAACGTCCTGACTTTC CASLDTRQGARSGANVLTF
TRBJ1-1 . many TRBV20-1 TGCAGTGCTAGGTGGCACCGGAACACTGAAGCTTTCTTT CSARWHRNTEAFF
TRBJ2-1 . many TRBV10-3 TGTGCCATCAGTGATAAGGGGCATCTCGATGAGCAGTTCTTC CAISDKGHLDEQFF
TRBJ2-7 . many TRBV5-1 TGCGCCAGCAGCGCGACGGACCGTGCCTACGAGCAGTACTTC CASSATDRAYEQYF
TRBJ2-1 . many TRBV10-3 TGTGCCATCAGTGAGTCCGGGAGTGAGCAGTTCTTC CAISESGSEQFF
TRBJ2-3 . many TRBV20-1 TGCAGTGCTCCCCGTGGCCGGGACACAGATACGCAGTATTTT CSAPRGRDTDTQYF
TRBJ1-1 . . TRBV12-3/TRBV12-4 TGTGCCAGCAGTTTCGAGATGGGAGCTTTCTTT CASSFEMGAFF
TRBJ1-6 TRBD1 many TRBV18 TGTGCCAGCTCACCTTTCACAGGGGACTCCTATAATTCACCCCTCCACTTT CASSPFTGDSYNSPLHF
TRBJ2-7 TRBD1 many TRBV7-8 TGTGCCAGCAGCTTAGGGACAGGGCCGATGGACGAGCAGTACTTC CASSLGTGPMDEQYF
TRBJ2-1 TRBD2 many TRBV30 TGTGCCTGGAGTCTAAAGGGACTAGCGGACACCAAAGGGAAGCAGTTCTTC CAWSLKGLADTKGKQFF
TRBJ1-6 . many TRBV20-1 TGCAGTGCTAGAGATTTGCGGGATAATTCACCCCTCCACTTT CSARDLRDNSPLHF